This T cell receptor beta chain is from a study of cytomegalovirus exposure and HLA in healthy donors. Study-wide results and caveats: Certain sequence variants were highly shared and formed a cluster, and this cluster was likely a sequencing artifact.

The PCR had 60 Vbeta and 13 Jbeta primers. Sequencing used immunoSEQ multiplex PCR; TCRdb keeps in-frame clones, though not all of them. Of about 190,000 clones in the sample, approximately 78% were seen once. Details on this clone: The target antigen is unknown.

The CDR3 is 16 residues long. Per germline, CDR1 SEHNR and CDR2 FQNEAQ (reference sequence). Trimming took off 1 base at V and 5 bases at J, with 18 bases between the two ends. The source is a woman aged 18-35 years in good health and CMV-seronegative. Sequencing was performed on PBMCs. The rearrangement joins TRBV7-9 to TRBJ2-7, with a weak D call TRBD2 (7 bases). CDR3 nucleotides: TGTGCCAGCAGCTTAGAGGGGGGGCGGAGGTCTAACGAGCAGTACTTC. Translating it yields CASSLEGGRRSNEQYF.